A selection of T cell receptor beta chains follows, all from one sample in a study of preoperative IRX-2 immunotherapy in early breast cancer. Method: immunoSEQ multiplex PCR; TCRdb's copy keeps in-frame clones and lacks some. The repertoire holds about 38,000 clones, with approximately 80% as singletons. The source was lymph node tissue, collected after IRX-2 immunotherapy. The receptors stem from a human donor with breast cancer. The CDR3 runs from the conserved cysteine through the conserved F or W. D genes are given only for firm matches. Size values are once, few and many counts, or a class for expanded clones, and some rows have none.

>TRBV5-1|NA|TRBJ1-6|TRBD1
CASSLSGGRDSPLHF
TGCGCCAGCAGCTTGTCAGGGGGTCGCGATTCACCCCTCCACTTT
>TRBV6-8|once|TRBJ1-1|NA
CASREFENTEAFF
TGTGCCAGCAGGGAGTTTGAGAACACTGAAGCTTTCTTT
>TRBV29-1|NA|TRBJ1-1|NA
CSVRDLNTEAFF
TGCAGCGTACGGGACTTGAACACTGAAGCTTTCTTT
>TRBV11-3|NA|TRBJ1-6|NA
CASSLVGLRNSPLHF
TGTGCCAGCAGCTTAGTCGGACTTAGGAATTCACCCCTCCACTTT
>TRBV23-1|NA|TRBJ1-1|NA
CASSPLRRGGMNTEAFF
TGCGCCAGCAGCCCCCTAAGGCGGGGAGGGATGAACACTGAAGCTTTCTTT
>TRBV29-1|NA|TRBJ2-7|NA
CSASDTNYEQYF
TGCAGCGCCTCGGACACAAACTACGAGCAGTACTTC
>TRBV19|NA|TRBJ2-7|NA
CASSNEGRYEQYF
TGTGCCAGTAGTAACGAGGGCCGTTACGAGCAGTACTTC
>TRBV28|NA|TRBJ2-1|TRBD2
CASSTPAGGAGQFF
TGTGCCAGCAGTACGCCTGCGGGGGGAGCTGGGCAGTTCTTC
>TRBV6-8|NA|TRBJ1-1|NA
CASGLGNTEAFF
TGTGCCAGCGGACTCGGGAACACTGAAGCTTTCTTT
>TRBV6-8|NA|TRBJ2-3|NA
CASRMTTDTQYF
TGTGCCAGCAGGATGACCACAGATACGCAGTATTTT
>TRBV6-8|NA|TRBJ1-1|TRBD1
CASRPDRDGKTEAFF
TGTGCCAGCAGACCGGACAGGGATGGAAAAACTGAAGCTTTCTTT
>TRBV19|NA|TRBJ1-6|NA
CASSITIYNSPLHF
TGTGCCAGTAGTATTACCATCTATAATTCACCCCTCCACTTT
>TRBV11-3|NA|TRBJ1-1|NA
CASSLRMENTEAFF
TGTGCCAGCAGCCTCAGGATGGAGAACACTGAAGCTTTCTTT
>TRBV6-8|medium-sized|TRBJ1-4|TRBD1
CASSYSDRVNEKLFF
TGTGCCAGCAGTTACTCCGACAGGGTTAATGAAAAACTGTTTTTT
>TRBV28|NA|TRBJ1-2|NA
CASSPSGADYGYTF
TGTGCCAGCAGTCCCTCGGGGGCCGACTATGGCTACACCTTC